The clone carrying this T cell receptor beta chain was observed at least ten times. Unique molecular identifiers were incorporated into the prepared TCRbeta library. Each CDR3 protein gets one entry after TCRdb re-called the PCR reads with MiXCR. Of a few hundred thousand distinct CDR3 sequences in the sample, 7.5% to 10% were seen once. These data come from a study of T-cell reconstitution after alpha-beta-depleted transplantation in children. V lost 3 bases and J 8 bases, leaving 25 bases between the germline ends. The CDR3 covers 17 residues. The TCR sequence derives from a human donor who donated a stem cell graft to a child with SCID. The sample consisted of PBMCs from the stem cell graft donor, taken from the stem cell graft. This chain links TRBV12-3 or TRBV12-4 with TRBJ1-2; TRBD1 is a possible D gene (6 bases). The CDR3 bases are TGTGCCAGCAGTTTTCGCAGGGGAAGCGGGGGTCCTAAAGGCTACACCTTC. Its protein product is CASSFRRGSGGPKGYTF.